The rows below give T cell receptor beta chains drawn from one sample of a study of blood T cell repertoires in COVID-19. Assay: immunoSEQ multiplex PCR; the TCRdb copy retains only in-frame clones and omits some. This sample carries 270,000 or so clones, about 91% of them seen once, and the ten largest clones take roughly 2.8%. The sample comprised PBMCs or T cells enriched from blood (not recorded which). These TCRs come from a man aged 40-50 years who had been exposed to COVID-19. The CDR3 runs from the conserved cysteine through the conserved F or W. D genes are given only for firm matches. Rows give clone size only sometimes, using once, few, many, or a class for an expanded clone.

once,NA,TRBJ1-1,TRBV27,CASNQARNTEAFF,TGTGCCAGCAACCAGGCCAGAAACACTGAAGCTTTCTTT
NA,NA,TRBJ1-4,TRBV24-1,CATSDLSPTGLCEKLFF,TGTGCCACCAGTGACCTATCCCCGACAGGCCTGTGTGAAAAACTGTTTTTT
NA,NA,TRBJ2-2,TRBV2,CASSEGRVNTGELFF,TGTGCCAGCAGTGAAGGGAGAGTGAACACCGGGGAGCTGTTTTTT
NA,NA,TRBJ1-6,TRBV4-1,CASNQLNLVASPLHF,TGCGCCAGCAACCAACTAAACCTCGTTGCTTCACCCCTCCACTTT
NA,TRBD1,TRBJ1-6,TRBV7-3,CASSQQGTSSPLHF,TGTGCCAGCAGCCAACAGGGGACTAGTTCACCCCTCCACTTT
NA,NA,TRBJ1-3,TRBV5-4,CASSQQGNTIYF,TGTGCCAGCAGCCAACAGGGAAACACCATATATTTT
NA,NA,TRBJ2-1,TRBV29-1,CSAATGRGPNNEQFF,TGCAGCGCCGCCACCGGAAGAGGCCCGAACAATGAGCAGTTCTTC
NA,TRBD1,TRBJ2-2,TRBV5-4,CASRRTGPNTGELFF,TGTGCCAGCAGGCGGACAGGGCCGAACACCGGGGAGCTGTTTTTT
NA,NA,TRBJ1-2,TRBV25-1,CASSQGYGYTF,TGTGCCAGCAGCCAGGGTTATGGCTACACCTTC
NA,NA,TRBJ1-3,TRBV18,CASSPDYNTIYF,TGTGCCAGCTCACCCGACTATAATACCATATATTTT
NA,TRBD1,TRBJ2-7,TRBV7-8,CASSLQGQAYEQYF,TGTGCCAGCAGCTTACAAGGACAGGCCTACGAGCAGTACTTC
NA,NA,TRBJ1-3,TRBV3-1/TRBV3-2,CASSLRGSGNTIYF,TGTGCCAGCAGCCTCAGGGGATCTGGAAACACCATATATTTT
NA,NA,TRBJ2-7,TRBV14,CASSQVSHEQYF,TGTGCCAGCAGCCAAGTATCCCACGAGCAGTACTTC
NA,NA,TRBJ1-2,TRBV7-9,CASSTGTLVNYGYTF,TGTGCCAGCAGTACTGGGACACTTGTTAACTATGGCTACACCTTC
NA,NA,TRBJ1-1,TRBV11-2,CASSFTAGLNTEAFF,TGTGCCAGCAGCTTTACCGCCGGTCTGAACACTGAAGCTTTCTTT
NA,NA,TRBJ1-2,TRBV7-9,CASSLARDGYTF,TGTGCCAGCAGCTTAGCGAGAGATGGCTACACCTTC
NA,NA,TRBJ2-7,TRBV28,CASSPTFGGGDEQYF,TGTGCCAGCAGCCCCACCTTTGGAGGGGGCGACGAGCAGTACTTC
NA,NA,TRBJ1-5,TRBV2,CASSEQRQANQPQHF,TGTGCCAGCAGTGAACAAAGACAGGCCAATCAGCCCCAGCATTTT
few,TRBD2,TRBJ2-3,TRBV5-4,CASSPPGLAGVDTQYF,TGTGCCAGCAGCCCGCCCGGACTAGCGGGAGTTGATACGCAGTATTTT
NA,NA,TRBJ2-3,TRBV7-9,CASSSMAGSVTDTQYF,TGTGCCAGCAGTTCAATGGCAGGGTCTGTCACAGATACGCAGTATTTT
few,TRBD1,TRBJ2-7,TRBV27,CASRPGGLSYEQYF,TGTGCCAGCAGGCCAGGGGGTTTGTCCTACGAGCAGTACTTC
NA,NA,TRBJ1-6,TRBV6-8,CASSIGQKNSTLHF,TGTGCCAGCAGTATAGGACAGAAAAATTCAACCCTCCACTTT
NA,TRBD2,TRBJ2-3,TRBV5-6,CASSFLLAGGETQYF,TGTGCCAGCAGCTTCCTACTAGCGGGAGGGGAAACGCAGTATTTT
NA,TRBD1,TRBJ1-6,TRBV7-6,CASSLEGQGGNSPLHF,TGTGCCAGCAGCTTAGAGGGACAGGGGGGGAATTCACCCCTCCACTTT
NA,TRBD1,TRBJ1-3,TRBV15,CATSRGWTGPGNTIYF,TGTGCCACCAGCAGGGGGTGGACAGGTCCTGGAAACACCATATATTTT
NA,TRBD1,TRBJ2-2,TRBV3-1/TRBV3-2,CASSQPPGQASHTGELFF,TGTGCCAGCAGCCAGCCCCCGGGACAGGCCTCCCACACCGGGGAGCTGTTTTTT
NA,TRBD1,TRBJ1-4,TRBV5-8,CASSLDQTGGREKLFF,TGTGCCAGCAGCTTGGATCAGACAGGGGGCAGAGAAAAACTGTTTTTT
NA,TRBD1,TRBJ2-2,TRBV6-5,CASSYLQGAGTGELFF,TGTGCCAGCAGTTACCTCCAGGGGGCAGGGACCGGGGAGCTGTTTTTT